This TCR beta chain was documented in a study of breast tumors, draining lymph nodes, adjacent tissues. Findings and limits, study-wide: Compared with lymph nodes, tumors were less diverse; compared with nontumor tissue, more. Most tumor T cells seemingly derive from lymph node, then expand in tumor.

MiXCR was run by TCRdb on the multiplex PCR reads, yielding one entry per CDR3 protein. The sample gives about 150,000 distinct CDR3 sequences, approximately 32% of which show up once; roughly 2.3% is in the top ten. In the case of this clonotype: Its antigen remains unidentified.

Axillary draining lymph nodes of breast cancer patients supplied the node samples. V was clipped by 7 bases and J by 5 bases; unmatched bases: 22. Per the germline V gene, CDR1 is SQVTM and CDR2 is ANQGSEA. The CDR3 length is 18 residues. This chain uses TRBV29-1 with TRBJ1-4, with 7 bases identical to TRBD1. This receptor was obtained from a female donor with breast cancer. Some clones in this sample may be carry-over from other donors' samples. Sequencing used axillary lymph node tissue. CDR3 sequence: CSASSQEGDRRSNEKLFF. For the CDR3, the DNA is TGCAGCGCCAGCAGCCAAGAAGGGGACAGACGGTCCAATGAAAAACTGTTTTTT.